This is a list of T cell receptor beta chains from one sample in a study of cytomegalovirus exposure and HLA in healthy donors. Assay used: immunoSEQ multiplex PCR; TCRdb lists only in-frame clones, some missing. The sample includes some 20,000 clones. The sample was PBMCs. These receptors came from a man in his sixties in good health and CMV-seropositive. Both conserved end residues are part of each CDR3. Each record gives: V gene, CDR3 protein.

TRBV5-1	CASSLAGVSSGNTIYF
TRBV18	CASSPPSGRVYEQYF
TRBV5-1	CASSLEGQGATEAFF
TRBV11-3	CASSEDRGRMNTEAFF
TRBV5-1	CASSFSAGMNTEDFF
TRBV5-1	CASSSVQGSTDTQYF
TRBV29-1	CSGSRGIYEQYF
TRBV7-9	CASSFIAGGLETQYF
TRBV29-1	CSAPPDRTYNEQFF
TRBV5-1	CASSLIPGQQETQYF
TRBV7-9	CASSLWGDGFYGYTF
TRBV7-2	CASRFLAGASYEQYF
TRBV19	CASSRGLGQPQHF
TRBV5-1	CASSQQTNTEAFF
TRBV9	CASSAGDSAYEQYF
TRBV5-6	CASSLLDSNYGYTF
TRBV30	CAWETGGNSGNTIYF
TRBV4-1	CASSSPGALMETQYF
TRBV2	CASTRDYNEQFF
TRBV4-1	CASSQSPTSLSYNEQFF
TRBV2	CASSGTGGSYPNVLTF
TRBV2	CASSEHARSSYEQYF
TRBV18	CASSLGGSQETQYF
TRBV19	CASSKGQGYRGSNQPQHF
TRBV4-2	CASSQGRGGATYEQYF
TRBV9	CASSGRQNRYQETQYF
TRBV7-7	CASSSGTGRADTQYF
TRBV5-1	CASRGSGRTNTGELFF
TRBV6-5	CASRSGTTVYTQYF
TRBV7-9	CASSSWLTFPGGTIYF
TRBV5-4	CASSLGQGMQTQYF
TRBV27	CASTTYGANYGYTF
TRBV5-5	CASVTDLNTEAFF
TRBV5-1	CASSSGTPDYNEQFF
TRBV11-2	CASGGAAMNTEAFF
TRBV6-5	CASSRPISGYNEQFF
TRBV19	CASSIRDYTPHEQFF
TRBV18	CASSPRDFDTEAFF
TRBV25-1	CASSEPGTGDTQYF